The T cell receptor beta chain described here comes from a study of cytotoxic CD8 clonotypes in ibrutinib-treated CLL. About the study: Sequenced samples delivered averages of 250,000 to 300,000 productive templates and around 100,000 productive rearrangements.

Findings of the study overall: Contraction or stability on treatment was seen for public clonotypes, which were uncommon. The clonality went up when patients responded to ibrutinib and dropped back toward baseline at progression.

Libraries were prepared by immunoSEQ multiplex PCR; TCRdb keeps only in-frame clonotypes and omits some of them. Of about 140,000 clones listed, 85% to 95% are singletons. The CDR3 length is 12 residues. V lost 5 bases and J lost 6, with 8 bases in between. The germline V gene encodes CDR1 SNHLY and CDR2 FYNNEI. Worth noting for this clone: Its antigen is currently unknown.

V gene TRBV2 combines with J gene TRBJ2-1; D uncertain. The input for sequencing was PBMCs, taken after 12 months of ibrutinib treatment. This clonotype was obtained from a human donor with chronic lymphocytic leukemia. The CDR3 here is CASSYLGNEQFF. DNA of the CDR3: TGTGCCAGCAGTTATCTAGGCAATGAGCAGTTCTTC.